These 5 T cell receptor beta chains came from one sample sequenced in a study of CD8 T cells in Susac syndrome. An input of roughly 0.45 to 1 ug of RNA was subjected to reverse transcription using random hexamers. In TCRdb, the immunoSEQ multiplex PCR reads were re-called with MiXCR into one record per CDR3 protein. Of hundreds of thousands of distinct CDR3 sequences listed, 70% to 90% are singletons. Sequencing was done on a sample of CD8+ T cells from PBMCs. Receptors originate from a human donor with multiple sclerosis.

The J gene is TRBJ2-2, the V gene TRBV9, with a tentative D call TRBD2 (5 bases). Germline CDR1 SGDLS, CDR2 YYNGEE. V was clipped by 5 bases and J by 6 bases, with 11 bases between them. This CDR3 is 13 amino acids long. CDR3 amino acids: CASSLRGSGELFF. The CDR3 bases are TGTGCCAGCAGTCTCCGGGGTTCCGGGGAGCTGTTTTTT.

For the CDR3, the DNA is TGTGCCAGCAGCGAACGGGGGGCGAAACGCAATGAGCAGTTCTTC. Translated, it gives CASSERGAKRNEQFF. The gene calls are TRBV7-9 and TRBJ2-1, with a weak D call TRBD2 (7 bases). Germline CDR1 reads SEHNR; CDR2 reads FQNEAQ (reference sequence). V lost 5 bases, J lost 6 bases, and 17 bases lay in between. The CDR3 covers 15 residues. Based on the CDR3 plus reference TRBV7-9 and TRBJ2-1, the full variable domain is DTGVSQNPRHKITKRGQNVTFRCDPISEHNRLYWYRQTLGQGPEFLTYFQNEAQLEKSRLLSDRFSAERPKGSFSTLEIQRTEQGDSAMYLCASSERGAKRNEQFFGPGTRLTVL.

V usage is TRBV7-3 and J usage is TRBJ2-2; D is unclear. This CDR3 comprises 16 residues. The germline V gene encodes CDR1 SGHTA and CDR2 FQGTGA. V lost 1 base to trimming and J lost 1 base, with 10 bases between them. The CDR3 is CASSLSSLGNTGELFF. As DNA, the CDR3 is TGTGCCAGCAGCTTAAGCTCCCTGGGGAACACCGGGGAGCTGTTTTTT.

This chain uses TRBV28 with TRBJ2-1; TRBD2 agrees at 8 bases. Unmatched junction bases numbered 15, after V lost 5 bases and J lost 3 bases. The CDR3 consists of 18 residues. Germline-derived CDR1 and CDR2 are MDHEN and SYDVKM. CDR3 amino acids: CASSPLLTPSGLYNEQFF. As DNA, the CDR3 is TGTGCCAGCAGTCCCCTTTTGACTCCTAGCGGGCTCTACAATGAGCAGTTCTTC.

The DNA for the CDR3 is TGTGCCAGCAGTGAACTCTCCTGGGGCGACGAGCAGTACTTC. This translates into CASSELSWGDEQYF. The genes are TRBV2 and TRBJ2-7, with D maybe TRBD1 (5 bases). This CDR3 is 14 amino acids long. Per germline, CDR1 SNHLY and CDR2 FYNNEI. V shed 2 bases and J shed 5 bases, with 13 bases lying between them.